Below, one T cell receptor (beta chain) is given with its context. Its cognate antigen is unknown. Each HIV-infected participant was given treatment in the United States. This sample is drawn from a study of long-term antiretroviral therapy in people with HIV. Whole-study context: In the earliest collections, sampling predates the 2015 immediate-ART recommendation by about a decade. Study findings and constraints: Blood collection from about 2003 to 2017 possibly occurred under older ART regimens.

Samples were assayed with immunoSEQ v3.0 at survey level. A per-sample goal of about 35,000-55,000 T-cell genomes was targeted by sequencing. Libraries were prepared by immunoSEQ multiplex PCR; TCRdb keeps only in-frame clonotypes and omits some of them. Here the sample spans fewer than 20,000 clones, around 94% being singletons. The CDR3 sequence is 17 residues long. V shed 0 bases and J 9 bases; nucleotides not matched to a gene: 11. Germline-derived CDR1 and CDR2 are SGHRS and YFSETQ. The sequencing here drew on unsorted PBMCs, taken roughly 6.4 years after starting antiretroviral therapy. The sequence came from a woman aged 50 to 65 with HIV. The genes are TRBV5-1 and TRBJ2-1; TRBD2 aligns across 11 bases. CDR3 DNA sequence: TGCGCCAGCAGCTTGGGATCCGGCTTAACTAGCGGGAGTGAGCAGTTCTTC. As protein: CASSLGSGLTSGSEQFF.